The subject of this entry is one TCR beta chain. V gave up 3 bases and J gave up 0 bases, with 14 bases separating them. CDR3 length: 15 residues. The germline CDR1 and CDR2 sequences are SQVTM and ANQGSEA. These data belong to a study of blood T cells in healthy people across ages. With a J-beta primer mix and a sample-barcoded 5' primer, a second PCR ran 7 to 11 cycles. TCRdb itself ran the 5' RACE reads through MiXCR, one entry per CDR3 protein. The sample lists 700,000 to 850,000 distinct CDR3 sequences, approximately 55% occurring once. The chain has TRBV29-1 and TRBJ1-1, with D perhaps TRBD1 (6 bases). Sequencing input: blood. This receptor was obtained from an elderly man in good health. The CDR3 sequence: CSVEGGRDLNTEAFF. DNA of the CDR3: TGCAGCGTTGAGGGGGGGCGCGATTTGAACACTGAAGCTTTCTTT.